The 6 T cell receptor beta chains presented below share a single source sample, sequenced in a study of T cell changes during pregnancy in multiple sclerosis. Clones were read by immunoSEQ multiplex PCR, and TCRdb kept only the in-frame ones, dropping some. The sample yields around 50,000 clones, about nine tenths seen once. Specimen: CD4+ T cells from peripheral blood mononuclear cells, collected in the third trimester of pregnancy. These TCRs come from a female donor with multiple sclerosis, enrolled in a pregnancy study.

The chain recombines TRBV19 with TRBJ1-1; no clear D. Trimming removed 5 bases from V and 4 bases from J, with 17 bases in between. Germline CDR1 LNHDA, CDR2 SQIVND (reference sequence). CDR3 length: 15 residues. Here the CDR3 reads CASSRREPSLTEAFF. CDR3 nucleotides: TGTGCCAGTAGTCGGAGGGAACCCTCCCTCACTGAAGCTTTCTTT.

The V call is TRBV5-1, the J call TRBJ2-7; 7 bases fit TRBD1. The CDR3 sequence is 16 residues long. Germline CDR1 is SGHRS and CDR2 is YFSETQ. V was clipped by 4 bases and J by 6 bases; unmatched bases: 16. The CDR3 region is CASSLDSRGRSIEQYF. CDR3 bases: TGCGCCAGCAGCCTTGACAGTAGGGGGCGCTCGATCGAGCAGTACTTC.

The chain's CDR3 is CATNTAGGPFGNEQFF. The CDR3 region has the DNA TGTGCCACCAATACAGCGGGGGGGCCTTTTGGTAATGAGCAGTTCTTC. The chain is built from TRBV15 and TRBJ2-1; 10 bases fit TRBD2. J lost 7 bases, V lost 7 bases, and 13 bases had no gene match. Germline lookup yields CDR1 LNHNV and CDR2 YYDKDF (reference sequence). This CDR3 is built from 16 residues. Complete variable domain (other parts from reference TRBV15 and TRBJ2-1): DAMVIQNPRYQVTQFGKPVTLSCSQTLNHNVMYWYQQKSSQAPKLLFHYYDKDFNNEADTPDNFQSRRPNTSFCFLDIRSPGLGDTAMYLCATNTAGGPFGNEQFFGPGTRLTVL.

The chain is built from TRBV4-2 and TRBJ2-5, with D perhaps TRBD1 (6 bases). This CDR3 has 14 amino acids. With 4 bases removed from V and 4 bases from J, the gap between germline ends came to 13 bases. Germline V gene data show CDR1 as LGHNA and CDR2 as YNFKEQ. As DNA, the CDR3 is TGTGCCAGCAGCCCACCCGCCAGGGGAGAGACCCAGTACTTC. Its translation: CASSPPARGETQYF.

Details on this clone: Other DNA sequences in the sample encode the same CDR3. This chain joins TRBV5-1 and TRBJ2-5; perhaps TRBD2 as D (7 bases). V dropped 0 bases and J dropped 5 bases, with 8 bases sitting between them. The CDR3 sequence is 13 residues long. Looked up from germline, CDR1 is SGHRS and CDR2 is YFSETQ. CDR3: CASSLGGGETQYF. The CDR3 DNA is TGCGCCAGCAGCTTGGGGGGGGGCGAGACCCAGTACTTC.

The genes are TRBV4-2 and TRBJ2-1; no clear D gene. The germline V and J ends were trimmed by 3 bases and 7 bases, with 10 bases remaining between them. The CDR3 covers 13 residues. Per germline, CDR1 LGHNA and CDR2 YNFKEQ. CDR3 in DNA: TGTGCCAGCAGCCAGGTTCGCGGTAATGAGCAGTTCTTC. Translating it yields CASSQVRGNEQFF.